This TCR beta chain was documented in a study of shared T cell receptors in the human thymus (dated by TCRdb to the early 2020s). A note on the overall study: The study investigated the way shared, self-reactive T-cell receptor alpha chains are produced in the human thymus.

Trimming leaves V shorter by 7 bases and J shorter by 0 bases, with the junction holding 4 bases beyond the gene matches. From its cysteine to its phenylalanine, the CDR3 spans 16 amino acids. Just CDR3 DNA is preserved here, 48 bases in frame from base 1. The germline V gene sets CDR1 to SGHRS and CDR2 to YFSETQ. The library was built by means of the immunoSEQ multiplex PCR assay. Sourced from immuneACCESS, this table was stored by TCRdb with only in-frame sequences that have V and J called. A share of the clones is absent; for the studies checked, an unresolved V gene accounts for under half, and the remainder has no known explanation. This sample lists hundreds of thousands of clones; 95% were detected once. About 0.02% of the sample comes from the top ten. As to this clone: Its antigen remains unidentified. There are no base qualities to consult, and no much larger clone falls within one base.

This clonotype was obtained from a human donor. The sequenced sample was thymocytes. The chain uses TRBV5-1 and TRBJ2-1, with 13 bases matching TRBD2. The nucleotide sequence is given as TGCGCCAGCTCCCGGACTAGCGGGAGCTCCTACAATGAGCAGTTCTTC. The resulting protein is CASSRTSGSSYNEQFF. The CDR3, completed at both ends by the reference TRBV5-1 and TRBJ2-1 genes, gives the full variable domain KAGVTQTPRYLIKTRGQQVTLSCSPISGHRSVSWYQQTPGQGLQFLFEYFSETQRNKGNFPGRFSGRQFSNSRSEMNVSTLELGDSALYLCASSRTSGSSYNEQFFGPGTRLTVL.